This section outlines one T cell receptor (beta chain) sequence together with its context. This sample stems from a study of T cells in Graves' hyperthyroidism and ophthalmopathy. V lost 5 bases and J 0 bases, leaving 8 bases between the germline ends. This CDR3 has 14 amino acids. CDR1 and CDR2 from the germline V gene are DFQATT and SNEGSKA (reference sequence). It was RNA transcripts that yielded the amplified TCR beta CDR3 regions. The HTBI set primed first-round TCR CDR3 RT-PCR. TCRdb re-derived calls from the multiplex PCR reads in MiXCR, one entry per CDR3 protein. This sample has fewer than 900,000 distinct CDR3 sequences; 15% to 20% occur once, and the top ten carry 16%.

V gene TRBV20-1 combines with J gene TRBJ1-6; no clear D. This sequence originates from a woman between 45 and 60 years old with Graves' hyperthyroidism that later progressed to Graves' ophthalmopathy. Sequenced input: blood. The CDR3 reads CSAGDSSYNSPLHF. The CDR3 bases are TGCAGTGCTGGTGATAGCTCCTATAATTCACCCCTCCACTTT.